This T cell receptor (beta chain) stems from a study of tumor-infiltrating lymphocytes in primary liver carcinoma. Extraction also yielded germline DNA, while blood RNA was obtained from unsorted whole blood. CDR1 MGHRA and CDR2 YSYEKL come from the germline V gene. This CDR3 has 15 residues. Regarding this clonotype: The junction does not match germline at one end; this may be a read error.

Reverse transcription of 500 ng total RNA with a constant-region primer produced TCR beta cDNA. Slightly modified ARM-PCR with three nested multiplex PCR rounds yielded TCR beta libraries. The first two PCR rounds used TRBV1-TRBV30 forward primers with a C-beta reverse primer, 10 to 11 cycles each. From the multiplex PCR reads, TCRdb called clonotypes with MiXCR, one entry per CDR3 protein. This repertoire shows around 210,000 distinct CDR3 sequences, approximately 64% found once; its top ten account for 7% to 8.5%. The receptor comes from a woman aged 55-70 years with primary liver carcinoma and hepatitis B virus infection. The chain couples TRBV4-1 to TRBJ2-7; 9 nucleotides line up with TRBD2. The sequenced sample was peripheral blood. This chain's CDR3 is CASSPSSGATGEQHF. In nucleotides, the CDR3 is TGCGCCAGCAGCCCATCTAGCGGGGCGACCGGGGAGCAGCACTTC.